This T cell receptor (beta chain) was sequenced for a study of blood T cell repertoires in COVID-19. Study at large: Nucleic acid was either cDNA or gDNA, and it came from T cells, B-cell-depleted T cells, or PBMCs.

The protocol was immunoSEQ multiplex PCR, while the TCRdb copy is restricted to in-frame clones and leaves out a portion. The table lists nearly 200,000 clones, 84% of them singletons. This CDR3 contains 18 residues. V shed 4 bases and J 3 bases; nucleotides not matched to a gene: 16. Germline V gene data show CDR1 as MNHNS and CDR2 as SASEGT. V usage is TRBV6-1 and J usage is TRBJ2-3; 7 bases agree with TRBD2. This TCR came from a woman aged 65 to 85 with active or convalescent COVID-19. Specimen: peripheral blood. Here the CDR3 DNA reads TGTGCCAGCAGTGGGACGTGGGGGGGTCAGGGTATTACAGATACGCAGTATTTT. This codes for CASSGTWGGQGITDTQYF.